This TCR beta chain was identified in a study of circulating and synovial CD4+ cells in juvenile arthritis. Study-wide points: Diversity here was lower than in bulk blood CD4 cells. Vbeta family usage analysis did not detect the pathogenic-like versus bulk difference.

This clone has only one observation. Its antigen remains unknown. Sorted cells were HLA-DR+CD14-CD3+CD4+CD25low/- peripheral blood cells. Clones were sequenced by immunoSEQ multiplex PCR, and TCRdb holds only the in-frame ones, with some missing. The sample holds roughly 2,000 clones, roughly nine tenths seen once. The origin of this receptor is a human donor with juvenile idiopathic arthritis. Input material: HLA-DR+ CD4+ T cells from blood. The subset: circulating pathogenic-like lymphocytes, sorted as HLA-DR+CD14-CD3+CD4+CD25low/- blood T cells.

In DNA form, the CDR3 reads TGTGCCAGCAGCCAAGGGACTTCCCGGAACACTGAAGCTTTCTTT. Amino acid sequence: CASSQGTSRNTEAFF. The V and J genes are TRBV6-5 and TRBJ1-1; possible D gene TRBD1, 5 bases. V dropped 6 bases and J dropped 1 base, with 15 bases sitting between them. CDR3 length equals 15 residues. From germline, CDR1 is MNHEY and CDR2 SVGAGI.